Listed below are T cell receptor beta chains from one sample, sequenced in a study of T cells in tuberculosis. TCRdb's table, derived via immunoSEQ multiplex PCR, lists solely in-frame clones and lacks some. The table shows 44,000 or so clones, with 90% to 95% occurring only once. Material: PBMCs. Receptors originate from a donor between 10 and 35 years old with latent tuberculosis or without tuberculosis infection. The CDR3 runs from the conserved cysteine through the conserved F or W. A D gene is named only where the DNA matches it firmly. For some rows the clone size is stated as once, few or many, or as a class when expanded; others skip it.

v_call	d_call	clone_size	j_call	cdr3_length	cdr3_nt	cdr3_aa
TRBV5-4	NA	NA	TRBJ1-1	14	TGTGCCAGCAGCCACTGGGCCCGAGACACTGAAGCTTTCTTT	CASSHWARDTEAFF
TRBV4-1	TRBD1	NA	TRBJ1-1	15	TGCGCCAGCAGCCCGGGACAGGGGGCTTACACTGAAGCTTTCTTT	CASSPGQGAYTEAFF
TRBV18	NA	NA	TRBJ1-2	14	TGTGCCAGCTCACGGGGGCGGAATAACTATGGCTACACCTTC	CASSRGRNNYGYTF
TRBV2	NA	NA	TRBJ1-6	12	TGTGCCAGCACCCCAGGGTATTCACCCCTCCACTTT	CASTPGYSPLHF
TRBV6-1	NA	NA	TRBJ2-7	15	TGTGCCAGCAGTGATGGGGCAGCCCTCTCCTACGAGCAGTACTTC	CASSDGAALSYEQYF
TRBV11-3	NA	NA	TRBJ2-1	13	TGTGCCAGCAGCTTAGGGAGTCTCAATGAGCAGTTCTTC	CASSLGSLNEQFF
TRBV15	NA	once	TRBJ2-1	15	TGTGCCACCAGCCTCAGACAGGCCCTCTACAATGAGCAGTTCTTC	CATSLRQALYNEQFF
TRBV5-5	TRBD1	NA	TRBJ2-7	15	TGTGCCAGCAGGGCGACCGGGACAGCATCCTACGAGCAGTACTTC	CASRATGTASYEQYF
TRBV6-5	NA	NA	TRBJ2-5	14	TGTGCCAGCAGTCTTACGCGGAGGGGAGAGACCCAGTACTTC	CASSLTRRGETQYF
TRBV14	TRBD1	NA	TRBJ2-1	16	TGTGCCAGCAGCCATAAACAGGGGTTAAGGAACAATGAGCAGTTCTTC	CASSHKQGLRNNEQFF
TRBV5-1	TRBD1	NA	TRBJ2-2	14	TGCGCCAGCAGCATCACAGGGGTCACCGGGGAGCTGTTTTTT	CASSITGVTGELFF